This entry lists 12 T cell receptor beta chains sequenced from one sample in a study of shared clonotypes between healthy human individuals. The repertoire was sequenced with immunoSEQ multiplex PCR; TCRdb's copy has only in-frame clones and lacks some. The sample consists of fewer than 3 million clones, around 90% of them appearing once. The sequenced sample consisted of naive CD4+ T cells from PBMCs. Subset of the sample: CD45RA+ positively selected. These receptors were taken from a young man in good health. Some clones in this sample may be carry-over from other donors' samples.

This clone was seen more than once but under ten times. CDR3 nucleotide sequence: TGTGCCAGCGGGAAACAGGGTGACACTGAAGCTTTCTTT. It yields the protein CASGKQGDTEAFF. V usage is TRBV6-6 and J usage is TRBJ1-1, with D possibly TRBD1 on 6 matching bases. CDR3 size: 13 residues. Per germline, CDR1 MNHNY and CDR2 SVGAGI (reference sequence). V was pared by 8 bases and J by 3 bases, with 13 bases between.

The sample holds a few counts of this clone. This sequence joins TRBV7-9 and TRBJ1-1; 7 nucleotides align to TRBD1. The CDR3 has 18 amino acids. Germline CDR1 is SEHNR and CDR2 is FQNEAQ (reference sequence). V trimming: 6 bases; J trimming: 2 bases; junction bases outside the gene matches: 18. The CDR3 region is CASSRLTGRVVPNTEAFF. The CDR3 DNA follows: TGTGCCAGCAGTCGGTTGACAGGGAGGGTGGTCCCCAACACTGAAGCTTTCTTT.

The chain links TRBV5-6 to TRBJ2-5; TRBD1 agrees at 8 bases. CDR1 and CDR2 (germline): SGHDT, YYEEEE. With V trimmed by 5 bases and J by 2 bases, 8 bases remained unmatched. The CDR3 runs to 15 residues. CDR3 in amino acids: CASSLRQGPQETQYF. The CDR3 nucleotides read TGTGCCAGCAGTCTTCGACAGGGGCCACAAGAGACCCAGTACTTC.

This clone was detected once. The rearrangement links TRBV28 to TRBJ2-2; D is uncertain. V was shortened by 8 bases and J by 6 bases, with 10 bases between the two germline ends. This CDR3 is built from 12 residues. Germline V gives CDR1 MDHEN, CDR2 SYDVKM. CDR3 sequence (DNA): TGTGCCAGCGGCCTCCTTCCCGGGGAGCTGTTTTTT. It yields the protein CASGLLPGELFF.

The J gene is TRBJ2-3, the V gene TRBV18, with TRBD1 as a possible D gene (6 bases). Germline assignment: CDR1 KGHSH and CDR2 LQKENI. Trimming took off 6 bases at V and 0 bases at J, with 16 bases between the two ends. The CDR3 consists of 16 residues. As DNA, the CDR3 is TGTGCCAGCTCGCCAAAAGGACAGTTTAGCACAGATACGCAGTATTTT. Translating it yields CASSPKGQFSTDTQYF.

Concerning this clone: Other DNA sequences within the sample encode an identical CDR3. The chain carries TRBV6-5 and TRBJ2-5; tentatively, D is TRBD1 (6 bases). The CDR3 is made up of 14 amino acids. Trimming took 0 bases from V and 2 from J, leaving 7 bases between them. CDR1 and CDR2 from the germline V gene are MNHEY and SVGAGI. The CDR3 DNA sequence: TGTGCCAGCAGTTACTCCGGACAGCAAGAGACCCAGTACTTC. Residues: CASSYSGQQETQYF.

V and J are TRBV30 and TRBJ2-6; D remains ambiguous. The germline V and J ends were trimmed by 2 bases and 0 bases, with 11 bases remaining between them. The CDR3 contains 16 residues. Germline loops: CDR1 GTSNPN, CDR2 SVGIG (reference sequence). This CDR3 reads CAWSPSRLSGANVLTF. In DNA form, the CDR3 reads TGTGCCTGGAGTCCAAGCAGGCTCTCTGGGGCCAACGTCCTGACTTTC. Combining the CDR3 with reference TRBV30 and TRBJ2-6 gives the whole variable domain SQTIHQWPATLVQPVGSPLSLECTVEGTSNPNLYWYRQAAGRGLQLLFYSVGIGQISSEVPQNLSASRPQDRQFILSSKKLLLSDSGFYLCAWSPSRLSGANVLTFGAGSRLTVL.

The genes are TRBV4-3 and TRBJ1-3; D not resolved. Germline V gives CDR1 LGHNA, CDR2 YSLEER. With 4 bases removed from V and 4 bases from J, the gap between germline ends came to 11 bases. The CDR3 has 14 amino acids. CDR3: CASSPTDAGNTIYF. CDR3 bases: TGCGCCAGCAGCCCAACCGACGCGGGAAACACCATATATTTT.

The rearrangement joins TRBV6-4 to TRBJ2-7, with a possible D match to TRBD2 (6 bases). Trimming shortened V by 6 bases and J by 1 base, and 10 bases separated the two germline ends. Germline lookup yields CDR1 MRHNA and CDR2 SNTAGT. The CDR3 extends over 13 amino acids. The CDR3 reads CASRQRASYEQYF. CDR3 DNA sequence: TGTGCCAGCAGACAGCGGGCTTCCTACGAGCAGTACTTC.

The rearrangement links TRBV4-3 to TRBJ2-5; possible D gene TRBD1, 6 bases. V dropped 4 bases and J dropped 5 bases, with 11 bases sitting between them. The CDR3 covers 13 residues. The germline V gene encodes CDR1 LGHNA and CDR2 YSLEER. The CDR3 DNA sequence: TGCGCCAGCAGCCTACAGGGCGGGGAGACCCAGTACTTC. This sequence encodes CASSLQGGETQYF.

The CDR3 DNA reads as TGTGCCAGCAGTGAAAATTGGGAGACCCAGTACTTC. Protein: CASSENWETQYF. The chain has TRBV6-1 and TRBJ2-5; no clear D. V was pared by 2 bases and J by 5 bases, with 6 bases between. The CDR3 covers 12 residues. CDR1 and CDR2 from the germline V gene are MNHNS and SASEGT.

This clone was seen only a few times. The chain combines TRBV5-1 with TRBJ2-2, with 9 bases lining up with TRBD1. The CDR3 has 15 residues. V lost 3 bases and J lost 1; bases outside the gene matches: 1. In germline, CDR1 is SGHRS, CDR2 YFSETQ. The CDR3 nucleotides read TGCGCCAGCAGCTGGGGACAGGGGAACACCGGGGAGCTGTTTTTT. It codes for CASSWGQGNTGELFF.